A selection of T cell receptor beta chains follows, all from one sample in a study of shared clonotypes between healthy human individuals. Method: immunoSEQ multiplex PCR; TCRdb's copy keeps in-frame clones and lacks some. The sample lists some 2,000,000 clones, 90% to 97% occurring once. The sequenced material came from naive CD4+ T cells sorted from blood. The receptors were gathered from a man aged 18 to 30 in good health. The CDR3 runs from the conserved cysteine through the conserved F or W. D genes are given only for firm matches.

cdr3_nt cdr3_aa j_call v_call d_call
TGTGCCAGCAGCTTGGGGTTGACAGGGGCGCGTGCCGGGGAGCTGTTTTTT CASSLGLTGARAGELFF TRBJ2-2 TRBV5-4 TRBD1
TGTGCCAGCAGTCGACAGGGAAAAGCAACTAATGAAAAACTGTTTTTT CASSRQGKATNEKLFF TRBJ1-4 TRBV27 TRBD1
TGTGCCACCTCTAGCGGGACCACAGATACGCAGTATTTT CATSSGTTDTQYF TRBJ2-3 TRBV10-3 TRBD2
TGCGCCAGCAGCCCAACGGGACTAGCGACGGATACGCAGTATTTT CASSPTGLATDTQYF TRBJ2-3 TRBV5-1 TRBD2
TGTGCCAGCAGTCGCTCGGGACAGTTCTCTGGAAACACCATATATTTT CASSRSGQFSGNTIYF TRBJ1-3 TRBV28 TRBD1
TGTGCCAGCTCACCAGCCGCGGATGAAAAACTGTTTTTT CASSPAADEKLFF TRBJ1-4 TRBV18 -
TGTGCCAGCTCACCGCAGTGGGAAACTAATGAAAAACTGTTTTTT CASSPQWETNEKLFF TRBJ1-4 TRBV18 -
TGTGCCAGCAGTGCGGACGCTCCCATGGGGCAGTTCTTC CASSADAPMGQFF TRBJ2-1 TRBV6-5 -
TGTGCCAGCAGTTCCGGCCAGACAGGGCCGTATCAGCCCCAGCATTTT CASSSGQTGPYQPQHF TRBJ1-5 TRBV6-5 TRBD1
TGCGCCAGCAGCGCCCGGGGGGATAGCAATCAGCCCCAGCATTTT CASSARGDSNQPQHF TRBJ1-5 TRBV5-1 -